In this sample, the clone carrying this T cell receptor (beta chain) turned up once. Its target is unknown. The data stem from a study of cytomegalovirus exposure and HLA in healthy donors. The CDR3 loop spans 13 amino acids. Trimming pared 6 bases from V and 2 bases from J, leaving 8 bases between. Germline V CDR1 and CDR2: LNHDA, SQIVND (reference sequence). Study-wide points: Rates of TCR association differed by HLA locus in a later analysis, with DRB1 highest and HLA-C lowest.

PCR used 60 Vbeta primers and 13 Jbeta primers. This table comes from immunoSEQ multiplex PCR, and its TCRdb copy is limited to in-frame clones, with some not included. The sample holds 100,000 to 150,000 clones; over 75% are singletons and the top ten take around 13%. Each donor's status was that of a healthy bone marrow donor. What was sequenced was PBMCs. The genes are TRBV19 and TRBJ2-1; D possibly corresponds to TRBD2 (6 bases). This TCR derives from a middle-aged woman in good health and CMV-seropositive. The CDR3 bases are TGTGCCAGTAGGGAGGGCCCCTACAATGAGCAGTTCTTC. This sequence encodes CASREGPYNEQFF.